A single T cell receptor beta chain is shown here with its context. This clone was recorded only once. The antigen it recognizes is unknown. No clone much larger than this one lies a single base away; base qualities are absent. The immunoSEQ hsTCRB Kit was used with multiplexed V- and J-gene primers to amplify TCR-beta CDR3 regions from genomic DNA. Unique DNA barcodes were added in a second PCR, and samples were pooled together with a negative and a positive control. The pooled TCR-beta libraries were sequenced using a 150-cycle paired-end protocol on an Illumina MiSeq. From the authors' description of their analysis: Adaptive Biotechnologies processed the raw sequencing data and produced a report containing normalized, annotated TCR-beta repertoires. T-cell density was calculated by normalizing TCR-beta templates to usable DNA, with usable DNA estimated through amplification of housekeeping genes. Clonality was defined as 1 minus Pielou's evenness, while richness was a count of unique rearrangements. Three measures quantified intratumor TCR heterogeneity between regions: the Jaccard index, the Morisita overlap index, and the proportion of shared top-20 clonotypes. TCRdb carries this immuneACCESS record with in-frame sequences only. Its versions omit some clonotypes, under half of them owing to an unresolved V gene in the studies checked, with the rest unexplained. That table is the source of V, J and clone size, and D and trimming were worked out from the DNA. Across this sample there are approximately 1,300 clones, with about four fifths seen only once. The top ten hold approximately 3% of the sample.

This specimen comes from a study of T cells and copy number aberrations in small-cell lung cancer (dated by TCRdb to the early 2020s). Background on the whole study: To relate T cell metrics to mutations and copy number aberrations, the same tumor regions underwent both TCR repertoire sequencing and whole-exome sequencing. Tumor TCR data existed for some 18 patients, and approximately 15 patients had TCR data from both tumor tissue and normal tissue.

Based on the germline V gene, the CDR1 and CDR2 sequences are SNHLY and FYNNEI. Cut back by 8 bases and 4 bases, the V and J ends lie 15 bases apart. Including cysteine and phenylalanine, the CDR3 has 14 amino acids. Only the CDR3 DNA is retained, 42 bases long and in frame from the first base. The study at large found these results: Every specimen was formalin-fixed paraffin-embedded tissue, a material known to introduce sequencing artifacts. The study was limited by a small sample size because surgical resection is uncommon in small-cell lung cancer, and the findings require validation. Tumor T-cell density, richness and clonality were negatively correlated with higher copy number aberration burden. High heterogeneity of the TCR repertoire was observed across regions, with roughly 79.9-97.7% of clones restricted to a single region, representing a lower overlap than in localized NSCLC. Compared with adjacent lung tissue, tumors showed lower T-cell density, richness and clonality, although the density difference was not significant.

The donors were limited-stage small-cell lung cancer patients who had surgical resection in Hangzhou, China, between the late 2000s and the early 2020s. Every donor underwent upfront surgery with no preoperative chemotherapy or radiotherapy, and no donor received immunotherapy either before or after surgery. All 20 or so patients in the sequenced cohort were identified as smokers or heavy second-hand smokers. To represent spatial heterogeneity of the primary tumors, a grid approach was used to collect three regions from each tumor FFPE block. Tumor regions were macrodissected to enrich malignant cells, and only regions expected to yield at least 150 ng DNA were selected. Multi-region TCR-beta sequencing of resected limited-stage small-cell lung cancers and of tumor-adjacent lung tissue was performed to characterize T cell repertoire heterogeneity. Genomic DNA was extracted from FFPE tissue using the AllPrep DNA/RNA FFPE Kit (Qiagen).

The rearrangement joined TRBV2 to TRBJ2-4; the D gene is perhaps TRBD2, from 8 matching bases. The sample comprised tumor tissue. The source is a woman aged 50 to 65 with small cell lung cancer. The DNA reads TGTGCCAGCCGGGAGGGGACAGCAAAAAACATTCAGTACTTC. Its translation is CASREGTAKNIQYF.